The 9 T cell receptor beta chains reported below all come from one sample, sequenced in a study of blood T cell repertoires in COVID-19. Here immunoSEQ multiplex PCR was the method, and the copy in TCRdb shows in-frame clones only, minus some. The sample lists approximately 150,000 clones; approximately 88% were seen once. Sequenced input: peripheral blood. These receptors were taken from a woman in her forties or fifties with acute or convalescent COVID-19.

V and J are TRBV27 and TRBJ1-4; 7 bases are a match to TRBD1. After removal of 5 bases from V and 0 bases from J, the junction contained 6 bases not matched to a gene. The CDR3 extends over 16 amino acids. The germline CDR1 and CDR2 sequences are MNHEY and SMNVEV (reference sequence). The CDR3 DNA reads as TGTGCCAGCAGTAGACAGGGCTCTGCAACTAATGAAAAACTGTTTTTT. Translated, it gives CASSRQGSATNEKLFF.

This sequence joins TRBV18 and TRBJ2-1, with TRBD2 identical over 8 bases. The CDR3 consists of 16 residues. Germline lookup yields CDR1 KGHSH and CDR2 LQKENI. V shed 5 bases and J 0 bases; nucleotides not matched to a gene: 6. CDR3 sequence: CASSTPSGFSYNEQFF. The DNA of the CDR3 is TGTGCCAGCTCAACGCCTAGCGGGTTCTCCTACAATGAGCAGTTCTTC.

The rearrangement joins TRBV5-6 to TRBJ1-1, with TRBD1 as a possible D gene (5 bases). The CDR3 has 12 residues. The germline CDR1 and CDR2 sequences are SGHDT and YYEEEE. Trimming pared 0 bases from V and 14 bases from J, leaving 14 bases between. CDR3 amino acids: CASSLAGPLLFF. In nucleotides, the CDR3 is TGTGCCAGCAGCTTGGCAGGGCCCCTTCTCTTCTTT.

This clone has a handful of counts. The CDR3 sequence: CASSQVGQENYGYTF. The CDR3 DNA reads as TGCGCCAGCAGCCAAGTGGGACAGGAGAATTATGGCTACACCTTC. V usage is TRBV4-1 and J usage is TRBJ1-2; 8 bases agree with TRBD1. With 1 base clipped from V and 5 bases from J, the junction kept 6 bases outside the gene matches. Germline values: CDR1 MGHRA, CDR2 YSYEKL. The CDR3 is 15 amino acids.

The V and J genes are TRBV6-5 and TRBJ1-1; no firm D call. CDR3 length: 14 residues. CDR1 is MNHEY, CDR2 SVGAGI, per germline. Trimming removed 3 bases at V and 3 bases at J, with 11 bases between. For the CDR3, the DNA is TGTGCCAGCAGTTATGGAGAGAGTTACACTGAAGCTTTCTTT. Amino acids: CASSYGESYTEAFF.

V and J are TRBV6-6 and TRBJ1-2; the match to TRBD1 covers 10 bases. The CDR3 is 15 residues long. J was trimmed by 4 bases and V by 5 bases; bases with no gene match: 7. Germline CDR1 is MNHNY and CDR2 is SVGAGI (reference sequence). The CDR3 bases are TGTGCCAGCAGTCTATCGACAGGGGGCGTCTATGGCTACACCTTC. Translated: CASSLSTGGVYGYTF.

This clone was counted once. This chain joins TRBV30 and TRBJ1-1; D is unclear. Germline V gene lookup returns CDR1 GTSNPN and CDR2 SVGIG (reference sequence). This CDR3 comprises 14 residues. Deletions cut 4 bases from V and 1 base from J, with 13 bases between. Here the CDR3 reads CAWTTGVGNTEAFF. As DNA, the CDR3 is TGTGCCTGGACCACCGGGGTCGGGAACACTGAAGCTTTCTTT.

The CDR3, as DNA: TGCGCCAGCAGCACAGGACAGGAGGTAAAAGCGCAGTACTTC. Its translation is CASSTGQEVKAQYF. The chain recombines TRBV5-1 with TRBJ2-7; 7 bases are shared with TRBD1. Germline loops: CDR1 SGHRS, CDR2 YFSETQ. Trimming took 4 bases from V and 9 from J; bases not matched to a gene: 13. CDR3 length: 14 residues. The full variable domain, its missing parts supplied by reference TRBV5-1 and TRBJ2-7, is KAGVTQTPRYLIKTRGQQVTLSCSPISGHRSVSWYQQTPGQGLQFLFEYFSETQRNKGNFPGRFSGRQFSNSRSEMNVSTLELGDSALYLCASSTGQEVKAQYFGPGTRLTVT.

V usage is TRBV5-4 and J usage is TRBJ2-1; weak D call: TRBD2 (6 bases). Germline CDR1 SGHNT, CDR2 YYREEE (reference sequence). The V gene lost 3 bases and the J gene lost 4 bases, with 8 bases spanning the gap. This CDR3 spans 13 amino acids. The chain's CDR3 is CASSSGGYNEQFF. CDR3 in DNA: TGTGCCAGCAGCTCCGGAGGGTACAATGAGCAGTTCTTC.